The 6 T cell receptor beta chains below were found in one sample sequenced in a study of human T cells and chemical hapten exposure. Time point: healthy volunteer bleed at 2 weeks. Someone pulled total RNA out of unfractionated whole blood. TCRdb reanalysed the RACE reads using MiXCR and keeps one entry per CDR3 protein. Seen here are 130,000 or so distinct CDR3 sequences, around 8.2% observed once, and the top ten hold 1.5% to 2%. Input material: whole blood. The receptor source for this set is a male donor in good health. Some clones in this sample may be carry-over from other donors' samples.

This chain connects TRBV5-1 to TRBJ2-7; 14 bases align to TRBD2. Germline V gene lookup returns CDR1 SGHRS and CDR2 YFSETQ. The CDR3 spans 18 residues. J was trimmed by 3 bases and V by 0 bases; bases with no gene match: 8. CDR3 region: CASSLAAGTSGRGYEQYF. In DNA, the CDR3 is TGCGCCAGCAGCTTGGCCGCCGGGACTAGCGGGAGAGGCTACGAGCAGTACTTC. The full variable domain, in which reference TRBV5-1 and TRBJ2-7 provide the parts outside the CDR3, is KAGVTQTPRYLIKTRGQQVTLSCSPISGHRSVSWYQQTPGQGLQFLFEYFSETQRNKGNFPGRFSGRQFSNSRSEMNVSTLELGDSALYLCASSLAAGTSGRGYEQYFGPGTRLTVT.

This clonotype has just a few counts. The rearrangement links TRBV10-3 to TRBJ2-7; 9 nucleotides line up with TRBD1. V gave up 4 bases and J gave up 3 bases; unmatched junction bases: 1. The CDR3 contains 13 residues. Germline V gene lookup returns CDR1 ENHRY and CDR2 SYGVKD. CDR3 in DNA: TGTGCCATCAGTGGGACAGGGGACTACGAGCAGTACTTC. Its translation: CAISGTGDYEQYF.

This clonotype was seen repeatedly, ten times or more. The V and J genes are TRBV6-1 and TRBJ2-6; no firm D call. Germline values: CDR1 MNHNS, CDR2 SASEGT. The CDR3 runs 15 residues. Trimming pared 1 base from V and 1 base from J, leaving 5 bases between. CDR3 residues: CASSEGTSGANVLTF. DNA of the CDR3: TGTGCCAGCAGTGAAGGCACATCTGGGGCCAACGTCCTGACTTTC.

The chain links TRBV4-3 to TRBJ2-3; TRBD1 aligns across 8 bases. In germline, CDR1 is LGHNA, CDR2 YSLEER. V shed 0 bases and J 4 bases; nucleotides not matched to a gene: 9. The CDR3 loop spans 17 amino acids. Here the CDR3 DNA reads TGCGCCAGCAGCCAAGATATGGACAGGGAGGTCGCAGATACGCAGTATTTT. Amino acids: CASSQDMDREVADTQYF.

This clonotype was picked up many times. V gene TRBV10-3 combines with J gene TRBJ2-1; D is possibly TRBD1 (6 bases). The V gene's germline CDR1 is ENHRY and CDR2 SYGVKD. V was shortened by 0 bases and J by 4 bases, with 13 bases between the two germline ends. The CDR3 consists of 16 residues. CDR3 loop: CAISESGQGIYNEQFF. The CDR3 coding sequence is TGTGCCATCAGTGAGTCAGGGCAGGGGATATACAATGAGCAGTTCTTC.

This clonotype was seen ten or more times. V usage is TRBV27 and J usage is TRBJ1-1, with D unresolved. Germline-derived CDR1 and CDR2 are MNHEY and SMNVEV (reference sequence). This CDR3 contains 13 residues. V lost 2 bases to trimming and J lost 1 base, with 5 bases between them. Here the CDR3 DNA reads TGTGCCAGCAGTTTAGGCGGGAACACTGAAGCTTTCTTT. The encoded protein is CASSLGGNTEAFF.